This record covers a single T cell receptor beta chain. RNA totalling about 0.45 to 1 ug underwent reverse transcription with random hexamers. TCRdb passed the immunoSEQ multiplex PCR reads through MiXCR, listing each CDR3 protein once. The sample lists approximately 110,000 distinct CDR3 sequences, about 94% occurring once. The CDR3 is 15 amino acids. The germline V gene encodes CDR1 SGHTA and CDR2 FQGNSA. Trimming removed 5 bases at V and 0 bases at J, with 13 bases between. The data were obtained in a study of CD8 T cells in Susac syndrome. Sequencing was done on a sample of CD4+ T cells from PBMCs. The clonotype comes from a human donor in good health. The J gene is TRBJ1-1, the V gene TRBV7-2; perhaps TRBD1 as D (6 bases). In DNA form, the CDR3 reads TGTGCCAGCAGCCCCAACAGGGCCATGAACACTGAAGCTTTCTTT. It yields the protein CASSPNRAMNTEAFF.